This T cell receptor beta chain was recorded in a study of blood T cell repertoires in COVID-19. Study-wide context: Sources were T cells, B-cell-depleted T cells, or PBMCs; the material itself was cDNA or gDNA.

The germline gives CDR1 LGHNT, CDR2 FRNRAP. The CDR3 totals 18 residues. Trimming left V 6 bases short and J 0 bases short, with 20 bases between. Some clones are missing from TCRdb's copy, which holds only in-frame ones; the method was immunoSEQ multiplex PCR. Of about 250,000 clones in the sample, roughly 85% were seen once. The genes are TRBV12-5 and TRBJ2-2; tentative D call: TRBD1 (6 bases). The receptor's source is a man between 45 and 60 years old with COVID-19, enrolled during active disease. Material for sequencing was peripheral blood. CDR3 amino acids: CASGPNTLQGPNTGELFF. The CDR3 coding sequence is TGTGCTAGTGGGCCTAACACCTTACAGGGTCCGAACACCGGGGAGCTGTTTTTT.